Below are 22 T cell receptor beta chains sequenced from a single sample in a study of control samples from healthy donors and cancer patients. Repertoires were generated with immunoSEQ multiplex PCR, while TCRdb's copy carries only in-frame clones and drops some. The top ten clones hold 15% to 18% of a sample with fewer than 85,000 clones, roughly nine tenths of them seen once. Source material: blood. These TCRs come from a man younger than 45 in good health.

The chain couples TRBV28 to TRBJ1-6; D perhaps matches TRBD1 (6 bases). Germline-derived CDR1 and CDR2 are MDHEN and SYDVKM. Trimming stripped 6 bases from V and 14 bases from J, with 26 bases between. The CDR3 is made up of 16 amino acids. CDR3 sequence (DNA): TGTGCCAGCAGCCTTACCTTAAGGGGGGCACAGGGTTCCCTCCACTTT. It specifies CASSLTLRGAQGSLHF. Combining the CDR3 with reference TRBV28 and TRBJ1-6 gives the whole variable domain DVKVTQSSRYLVKRTGEKVFLECVQDMDHENMFWYRQDPGLGLRLIYFSYDVKMKEKGDIPEGYSVSREKKERFSLILESASTNQTSMYLCASSLTLRGAQGSLHFGNGTRLTVT.

The rearrangement joins TRBV4-2 to TRBJ1-1; D not resolved. Per the germline V gene, CDR1 is LGHNA and CDR2 is YNFKEQ. Trimming took off 6 bases at V and 0 bases at J, with 14 bases between the two ends. The CDR3 loop spans 15 amino acids. The CDR3 loop reads CASRPGERVNTEAFF. Here the CDR3 DNA reads TGTGCCAGCAGGCCTGGAGAAAGGGTGAACACTGAAGCTTTCTTT.

The chain employs TRBV5-1 and TRBJ1-1; a weak D match, TRBD1 (5 bases). V was cut by 0 bases and J by 3 bases, with 12 bases left in between. The CDR3 is made up of 15 amino acids. Germline V gene lookup returns CDR1 SGHRS and CDR2 YFSETQ. For the CDR3, the DNA is TGCGCCAGCAGCTTGGGGGCAGGGCGAGACACTGAAGCTTTCTTT. This translates into CASSLGAGRDTEAFF.

The chain recombines TRBV28 with TRBJ2-1; the D gene could be TRBD1 or TRBD2 (5 bases each). V dropped 8 bases and J dropped 5 bases, with 7 bases sitting between them. Looked up from germline, CDR1 is MDHEN and CDR2 is SYDVKM. The CDR3 is 11 amino acids. CDR3: CASGGDNEQFF. The CDR3 coding sequence is TGTGCCAGCGGGGGAGACAATGAGCAGTTCTTC. Together with reference TRBV28 and TRBJ2-1, the CDR3 gives the full variable domain: DVKVTQSSRYLVKRTGEKVFLECVQDMDHENMFWYRQDPGLGLRLIYFSYDVKMKEKGDIPEGYSVSREKKERFSLILESASTNQTSMYLCASGGDNEQFFGPGTRLTVL.

The J gene is TRBJ1-4, the V gene TRBV28, with TRBD1 matching 10 bases. The ends lost 7 bases at V and 4 bases at J; junction bases unmatched: 6. Germline V gene lookup returns CDR1 MDHEN and CDR2 SYDVKM. The CDR3 covers 15 residues. CDR3: CASNSGQGNNEKLFF. The CDR3 DNA is TGTGCCAGCAACTCGGGACAGGGGAATAATGAAAAACTGTTTTTT.

V and J are TRBV12-3 or TRBV12-4 and TRBJ1-5; D is possibly TRBD1 (5 bases). The V gene lost 6 bases and the J gene lost 6 bases, with 12 bases spanning the gap. The CDR3 totals 13 residues. The CDR3 DNA is TGTGCCAGCAGCAGTCTTCAGGGTCAGCCCCAGCATTTT. It codes for CASSSLQGQPQHF.

The V and J genes are TRBV7-8 and TRBJ1-1, with D possibly matching TRBD1 (6 bases). CDR1 and CDR2 from the germline V gene are SGHVS and FQNEAQ. The CDR3 runs to 14 residues. V shed 3 bases and J shed 2 bases, with 10 bases lying between them. CDR3 DNA sequence: TGTGCCAGCAGCTTGGGCAGGGGCAACACTGAAGCTTTCTTT. It encodes CASSLGRGNTEAFF.

In this sample, this clone turned up once. The CDR3: CASSFGHQNTEAFF. CDR3 nucleotides: TGTGCCAGCAGCTTTGGACACCAGAACACTGAAGCTTTCTTT. This rearrangement joins TRBV7-2 to TRBJ1-1; possibly TRBD1 for D (5 bases). This CDR3 contains 14 residues. CDR1 and CDR2 (germline): SGHTA, FQGNSA. V shed 3 bases and J shed 1 base, with 9 bases lying between them.

This chain connects TRBV7-2 to TRBJ1-2; 8 bases are shared with TRBD1. The germline gives CDR1 SGHTA, CDR2 FQGNSA. The CDR3 extends over 14 amino acids. V lost 4 bases and J lost 5; bases outside the gene matches: 6. The CDR3 nucleotides read TGTGCCAGCAGCTACCAACAGGGGGGGTATGGCTACACCTTC. Amino acids: CASSYQQGGYGYTF.

The chain is built from TRBV6-4 and TRBJ2-3, with D possibly being TRBD1 (6 bases). Germline V CDR1 and CDR2: MRHNA, SNTAGT. The CDR3 loop spans 13 amino acids. The V end was cut by 6 bases, the J end by 3 bases, with 10 bases between. The CDR3 region is CASRRTDTDTQYF. DNA of the CDR3: TGTGCCAGCAGGCGGACAGATACAGATACGCAGTATTTT.

CDR3 nucleotide sequence: TGTGCCAGTAGTATATCGCCTAGCGGGGGGTTACCTACCGGGGAGCTGTTTTTT. Translated: CASSISPSGGLPTGELFF. The chain has TRBV19 and TRBJ2-2, with 11 bases fitting TRBD2. Germline CDR1 reads LNHDA; CDR2 reads SQIVND (reference sequence). The length of the CDR3 is 18 residues. The V segment lost 2 bases and the J segment 5 bases; nucleotides outside the gene matches: 10.

This chain links TRBV12-3 or TRBV12-4 with TRBJ2-7; D gene unclear. The length of the CDR3 is 13 residues. The V and J ends lost 2 bases and 2 bases respectively, with 7 bases between them. The CDR3 DNA follows: TGTGCCAGCAGTTTAACCCAGGCCTACGAGCAGTACTTC. Protein sequence: CASSLTQAYEQYF.

Worth noting for this clone: One junction end disagrees with the germline gene, perhaps due to a read error. This sample includes further DNA sequences coding for the same CDR3. The chain recombines TRBV14 with TRBJ2-3; tentative D call: TRBD2 (6 bases). In germline, CDR1 is SGHDN, CDR2 FVKESK. This CDR3 is built from 16 residues. CDR3 protein: CASSQDGGAGTDTQYF. CDR3 in DNA: TGTGCCAGCAGCCAAGACGGAGGGGCCGGCACAGATACGCAGTACTTT.

The chain has TRBV7-9 and TRBJ2-1; 10 bases fit TRBD2. Germline loops: CDR1 SEHNR, CDR2 FQNEAQ (reference sequence). Trimming took 6 bases from V and 4 from J; bases not matched to a gene: 6. The CDR3 contains 15 residues. CDR3 DNA: TGTGCCAGCAGTTCTCCGGGACTAGCGTACAATGAGCAGTTCTTC. This sequence encodes CASSSPGLAYNEQFF.

The chain joins TRBV24-1 to TRBJ1-2, with D perhaps TRBD1 (5 bases). CDR3 length: 13 amino acids. Germline assignment: CDR1 KGHDR and CDR2 SFDVKD. V shed 1 base and J shed 4 bases, with 6 bases lying between them. Here the CDR3 reads CATSDFRGYGYTF. The CDR3 nucleotides are TGTGCCACCAGTGATTTTAGGGGCTATGGCTACACCTTC.

The CDR3 DNA reads TGTGCCAGCAGCTCAACAGGGAATACCTACGAGCAGTACTTC. Residues: CASSSTGNTYEQYF. The chain combines TRBV7-6 with TRBJ2-7, with a weak D call TRBD1 (6 bases). This CDR3 has 14 residues. Germline assignment: CDR1 SGHVS and CDR2 FNYEAQ. Trimming cost V 4 bases and J 2 bases, with 12 bases left between them.

The chain links TRBV30 to TRBJ2-5; D may be TRBD2 (6 bases). The CDR3 loop spans 16 amino acids. Germline CDR1 is GTSNPN and CDR2 is SVGIG (reference sequence). The V end was cut by 3 bases, the J end by 7 bases, with 24 bases between. The CDR3 DNA sequence: TGTGCCTGGAGAGGGGCAGGGCAGGGAGGTGTTGGGACCCAGTACTTC. It codes for CAWRGAGQGGVGTQYF.

As regards this clone: One junction end disagrees with the germline gene, perhaps due to a read error. The genes are TRBV9 and TRBJ1-5; possible D gene TRBD1, 6 bases. The CDR3 is 15 amino acids. Germline loops: CDR1 SGDLS, CDR2 YYNGEE. CDR3 amino acids: CARSAGGGFNQPQHF. The CDR3 nucleotides are TGTGCCCGCAGCGCGGGGGGGGGCTTTAATCAGCCCCAGCATTTT.

The chain links TRBV3-1 (or the pseudogene TRBV3-2) to TRBJ1-1, with 8 bases matching TRBD1. Germline lookup yields CDR1 LGHDT and CDR2 YNNKEL (reference sequence). After removal of 4 bases from V and 6 bases from J, the junction contained 7 bases not matched to a gene. This CDR3 contains 14 residues. The CDR3 coding sequence is TGTGCCAGCAGCCCAAGAGGACAGGGCGCTGAAGCTTTCTTT. As protein: CASSPRGQGAEAFF.

The chain employs TRBV30 and TRBJ1-5, with 8 nucleotides matching TRBD1. The germline gives CDR1 GTSNPN, CDR2 SVGIG (reference sequence). The ends lost 2 bases at V and 0 bases at J; junction bases unmatched: 3. The CDR3 length is 15 residues. Here the CDR3 reads CAWSPGTGSNQPQHF. The CDR3 DNA follows: TGTGCCTGGAGTCCGGGGACAGGTAGCAATCAGCCCCAGCATTTT.

This chain connects TRBV28 to TRBJ2-1, with unresolved D. From germline, CDR1 is MDHEN and CDR2 SYDVKM. V lost 3 bases and J 4 bases, leaving 10 bases between the germline ends. The CDR3 contains 14 residues. CDR3 in amino acids: CASSLVGLYNEQFF. CDR3 DNA sequence: TGTGCCAGCAGTTTGGTGGGGTTGTACAATGAGCAGTTCTTC.

The rearrangement uses TRBV15 and TRBJ2-2, with unresolved D. The germline V and J ends were trimmed by 1 base and 5 bases, with 5 bases remaining between them. Germline CDR1 and CDR2: LNHNV and YYDKDF (reference sequence). CDR3 size: 13 residues. The CDR3 coding sequence is TGTGCCACCAGCAGAGGAGCGACCGGGGAGCTGTTTTTT. Amino acid sequence: CATSRGATGELFF. The full variable domain, completed using reference TRBV15 and TRBJ2-2, is DAMVIQNPRYQVTQFGKPVTLSCSQTLNHNVMYWYQQKSSQAPKLLFHYYDKDFNNEADTPDNFQSRRPNTSFCFLDIRSPGLGDTAMYLCATSRGATGELFFGEGSRLTVL.